This T cell receptor (beta chain) was sequenced in a study of CD8+CD57+ T cells in acquired aplastic anemia. TCR beta VDJ and CDR3 profiling used genomic DNA as template. TCRdb recomputed calls from the reads with MiXCR, one row per CDR3 protein. Here the sample spans approximately 250,000 distinct CDR3 sequences, around 82% being singletons. There are a few counts of this clonotype. Selection for sequencing was limited to patients who had shown CD8+CD57+ cell expansion by flow cytometry. The sample was sorted CD4+, CD8+, or CD8+CD57+ T cells (not recorded which) from PBMCs. The TCR originated in a human donor with aplastic anemia.

The CDR3 is CAISEGAGAGFSYTF. CDR3 nucleotides: TGTGCCATCAGTGAAGGGGCTGGGGCAGGATTTAGCTACACCTTC. The V call is TRBV10-3, the J call TRBJ1-2; possibly TRBD1 for D (5 bases). V lost 3 bases, J lost 9 bases, and 20 bases lay in between. The CDR3 contains 15 residues. Germline V lookup: CDR1 ENHRY, CDR2 SYGVKD.